This TCR beta chain was identified during a study of blood T cell repertoires in COVID-19. In the study overall: The origin of the acute and convalescent COVID-19 samples was the United States, Italy and Spain. The analysed material was cDNA or gDNA that came from T cells, B-cell-depleted T cells, or PBMCs.

Profiling relied on immunoSEQ multiplex PCR, and the TCRdb table lists in-frame clones only, not all of them. The sample contains 69,000 or so clones, around 91% of which appear only once. Germline CDR1 reads DFQATT; CDR2 reads SNEGSKA (reference sequence). V lost 3 bases and J lost 6, with 9 bases in between. The CDR3 runs to 11 residues. The TCR sequence derives from a man between 45 and 60 years old with acute or convalescent COVID-19. The sequencing input was peripheral blood. This chain connects TRBV20-1 to TRBJ2-7; D gene ambiguous. The CDR3 DNA sequence: TGCAGTGCTAGCTTTGAGGCCGAGCAGTACTTC. It encodes CSASFEAEQYF.